This T cell receptor (beta chain) derives from a study of CD8 T cells in ankylosing spondylitis. TCRdb re-called the 5' RACE reads with MiXCR, one entry per CDR3 protein. The sample records about 160,000 distinct CDR3 sequences, roughly 44% being singletons. In its sample, this clonotype was seen a few times. This CDR3 has 15 residues. With 3 bases removed from V and 1 base from J, the gap between germline ends came to 12 bases. CDR1 is MGHRA, CDR2 YSYEKL, per germline. This chain connects TRBV4-1 to TRBJ1-2; tentatively, D is TRBD1 (6 bases). The sample consisted of synovial fluid, either unsorted or a sorted T cell fraction (not recorded which). The origin of this receptor is a male donor with ankylosing spondylitis. The CDR3 protein is CASSQSQGLNYGYTF. Here the CDR3 DNA reads TGCGCCAGCAGCCAGAGTCAGGGGCTTAACTATGGCTACACCTTC.